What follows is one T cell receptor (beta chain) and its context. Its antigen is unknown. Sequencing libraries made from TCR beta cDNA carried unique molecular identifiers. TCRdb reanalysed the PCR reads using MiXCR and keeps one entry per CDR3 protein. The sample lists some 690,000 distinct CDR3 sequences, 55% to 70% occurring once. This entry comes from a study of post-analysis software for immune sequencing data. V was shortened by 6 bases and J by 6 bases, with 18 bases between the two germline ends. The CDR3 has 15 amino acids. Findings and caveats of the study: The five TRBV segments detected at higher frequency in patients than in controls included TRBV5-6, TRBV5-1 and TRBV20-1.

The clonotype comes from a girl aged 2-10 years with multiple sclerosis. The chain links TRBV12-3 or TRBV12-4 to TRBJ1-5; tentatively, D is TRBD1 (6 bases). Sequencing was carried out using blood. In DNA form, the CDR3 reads TGTGCCAGCAGCGATCAAGGGGGACGAAGTCAGCCCCAGCATTTT. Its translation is CASSDQGGRSQPQHF.